Following are 29 T cell receptor beta chains from one sample sequenced in a study of blood T cell repertoires in COVID-19. This table comes from immunoSEQ multiplex PCR, and its TCRdb copy is limited to in-frame clones, with some not included. The table shows 100,000 to 150,000 clones, with about 91% occurring only once. Sequenced: peripheral blood. The source of these receptors is a man over 45 with acute or convalescent COVID-19.

This chain links TRBV5-4 with TRBJ1-5; 8 nucleotides align to TRBD1. J gave up 5 bases and V 4 bases, and 2 bases lay outside the gene matches. The CDR3 covers 13 residues. Germline V CDR1 and CDR2: SGHNT, YYREEE (reference sequence). The CDR3 nucleotides read TGTGCCAGCAGCCTGGACAGGGATCAGCCCCAGCATTTT. Translating gives CASSLDRDQPQHF.

The gene calls are TRBV18 and TRBJ1-5; D might be TRBD1 (5 bases). The germline V and J ends were trimmed by 6 bases and 2 bases, with 11 bases remaining between them. Germline V CDR1 and CDR2: KGHSH, LQKENI. The length of the CDR3 is 14 residues. The CDR3 DNA follows: TGTGCCAGCTCCCGCGGGGGGGGCAATCAGCCCCAGCATTTT. Residues: CASSRGGGNQPQHF.

This sequence joins TRBV4-2 and TRBJ1-2; D is possibly TRBD1 (6 bases). There are 18 residues in the CDR3. Germline V gene data show CDR1 as LGHNA and CDR2 as YNFKEQ. The V end was cut by 4 bases, the J end by 1 base, with 22 bases between. The CDR3 reads CASSPEAVGQGINYGYTF. CDR3 DNA sequence: TGTGCCAGCAGCCCAGAAGCGGTGGGGCAGGGGATTAACTATGGCTACACCTTC.

This clone is a singleton in its sample. The chain combines TRBV19 with TRBJ1-1; no definite D call. Germline V CDR1 and CDR2: LNHDA, SQIVND (reference sequence). The CDR3 runs 13 residues. V was cut by 3 bases and J by 1 base, with 6 bases left in between. The CDR3 region has the DNA TGTGCCAGTAGTATTTCCAGGAACACTGAAGCTTTCTTT. This gives the protein CASSISRNTEAFF.

The chain employs TRBV9 and TRBJ2-6; no firm D call. Germline V CDR1 and CDR2: SGDLS, YYNGEE. The CDR3 contains 16 residues. V was trimmed by 3 bases and J by 0 bases, leaving 10 bases between them. CDR3 bases: TGTGCCAGCAGCGGTTACATTGTCTCTGGGGCCAACGTCCTGACTTTC. Protein: CASSGYIVSGANVLTF. The whole variable domain, remainder taken from reference TRBV9 and TRBJ2-6, is DSGVTQTPKHLITATGQRVTLRCSPRSGDLSVYWYQQSLDQGLQFLIQYYNGEERAKGNILERFSAQQFPDLHSELNLSSLELGDSALYFCASSGYIVSGANVLTFGAGSRLTVL.

The rearrangement uses TRBV27 and TRBJ2-6; D unresolved. The CDR3 consists of 15 residues. The germline V gene encodes CDR1 MNHEY and CDR2 SMNVEV (reference sequence). Trimming removed 5 bases from V and 1 base from J, with 9 bases in between. CDR3 nucleotide sequence: TGTGCCAGCAGTCAAATTAGATCTGGGGCCAACGTCCTGACTTTC. It is translated as CASSQIRSGANVLTF.

The CDR3: CASSVLGQGDGGDTQYF. CDR3 in DNA: TGTGCCAGCAGCGTATTGGGACAGGGGGATGGAGGCGATACGCAGTATTTT. This sequence joins TRBV9 and TRBJ2-3; 11 bases align to TRBD1. CDR1 is SGDLS and CDR2 is YYNGEE in the germline V gene. The CDR3 runs 17 residues. J was trimmed by 6 bases and V by 1 base; bases with no gene match: 10.

This clone was seen more than once but under ten times. The chain has TRBV10-2 and TRBJ2-2; TRBD1 is a possible D gene (5 bases). Between the trimmed V and J ends, which lost 7 bases and 0 bases, there was a span of 9 bases. Germline V gene data show CDR1 as WSHSY and CDR2 as SAAADI. This CDR3 comprises 14 residues. This CDR3 reads CASKDISNTGELFF. The CDR3 DNA is TGCGCCAGCAAGGACATATCGAACACCGGGGAGCTGTTTTTT.

This sequence joins TRBV6-5 and TRBJ2-7; D is perhaps TRBD2 (7 bases). Germline V gene sequence: CDR1 MNHEY, CDR2 SVGAGI. V shed 5 bases and J shed 8 bases, with 19 bases lying between them. The CDR3 consists of 14 residues. The DNA for the CDR3 is TGTGCCAGCAGTCCCCCTAGCGGTCAGGGGAAGCAGTACTTC. Translated, it gives CASSPPSGQGKQYF.

The gene calls are TRBV11-3 and TRBJ2-2; TRBD2 agrees at 7 bases. The germline gives CDR1 SGHNT, CDR2 YENEEA. The CDR3 contains 15 residues. J was trimmed by 9 bases and V by 5 bases; bases with no gene match: 12. The CDR3 DNA reads TGTGCCAGCAGCCCCGGGACTACCCTGGTCCGGGAGCTGTTTTTT. This sequence encodes CASSPGTTLVRELFF.

This chain links TRBV5-1 with TRBJ1-1; D may be TRBD1 (6 bases). The V and J ends lost 4 bases and 1 base respectively, with 14 bases between them. This CDR3 comprises 15 residues. Germline values: CDR1 SGHRS, CDR2 YFSETQ. The CDR3 region is CASSQDRPRNTEAFF. CDR3 sequence (DNA): TGCGCCAGCAGCCAAGACAGGCCACGGAACACTGAAGCTTTCTTT.

The chain combines TRBV11-1 with TRBJ2-2; D unclear. The CDR3 sequence is 14 residues long. Germline V gives CDR1 SGHAT, CDR2 FQDESV (reference sequence). V gave up 5 bases and J gave up 7 bases, with 14 bases separating them. The CDR3 region is CASSARPYSGELFF. The CDR3 region has the DNA TGTGCCAGCAGCGCGCGACCGTACAGCGGGGAGCTGTTTTTT.

The rearrangement uses TRBV5-1 and TRBJ2-7; possibly TRBD2 for D (6 bases). The germline V gene has CDR1 SGHRS and CDR2 YFSETQ. The CDR3 spans 15 residues. V was cut by 5 bases and J by 0 bases, with 15 bases left in between. In DNA, the CDR3 is TGCGCCAGCAGAAAAGCAGCGGGCAACTCCTACGAGCAGTACTTC. Its translation: CASRKAAGNSYEQYF.

The chain carries TRBV12-3 or TRBV12-4 and TRBJ1-1; D may be TRBD1 (6 bases). V lost 7 bases to trimming and J lost 11 bases, with 20 bases between them. The CDR3 contains 13 residues. In DNA, the CDR3 is TGTGCCAGCAAGCAAAAGGGACAATTACCGGCTTTCTTT. This gives the protein CASKQKGQLPAFF.

The J gene is TRBJ1-1, the V gene TRBV11-2, with D possibly matching TRBD1 (6 bases). The CDR3 is 13 residues long. Germline CDR1 is SGHAT and CDR2 is FQNNGV. V lost 5 bases to trimming and J lost 11 bases, with 18 bases between them. Here the CDR3 DNA reads TGTGCCAGCAGCCCAGGAGGTACAGGGAAGGCTTTCTTT. Translation gives CASSPGGTGKAFF.

This clone was detected only once. V and J are TRBV28 and TRBJ1-6; TRBD1 might be the D (6 bases). Trimming removed 4 bases at V and 7 bases at J, with 23 bases between. This CDR3 spans 18 amino acids. CDR1 and CDR2 from the germline V gene are MDHEN and SYDVKM. The CDR3 is CASSSTLPQGSGNSPLHF. The CDR3 nucleotides are TGTGCCAGCAGTTCAACTCTCCCACAGGGCTCGGGGAATTCACCCCTCCACTTT.

This chain's CDR3 is CASSLIKGESGYTF. Written as DNA, the CDR3 is TGTGCCAGCAGTTTAATTAAGGGGGAAAGCGGCTACACCTTC. The chain joins TRBV28 to TRBJ1-2, with D perhaps TRBD1 (6 bases). The CDR3 length is 14 residues. Germline assignment: CDR1 MDHEN and CDR2 SYDVKM. V was trimmed by 2 bases and J by 8 bases, leaving 15 bases between them.

This clone occurred a few times. J is TRBJ2-7 and V is TRBV7-9, with 7 positions matching TRBD1. This CDR3 region has 15 residues. With 8 bases clipped from V and 2 bases from J, the junction kept 12 bases outside the gene matches. Germline lookup yields CDR1 SEHNR and CDR2 FQNEAQ (reference sequence). The CDR3 region has the DNA TGTGCCAGCCAATACACGCCGGGACAGACCTACGAGCAGTACTTC. It yields the protein CASQYTPGQTYEQYF.

V usage is TRBV7-8 and J usage is TRBJ1-2, with TRBD1 matching 7 bases. The germline gives CDR1 SGHVS, CDR2 FQNEAQ. CDR3 length: 17 residues. The trim removed 6 bases at V and 4 bases at J, leaving 17 bases unmatched. The CDR3: CASSITPSEGAVYGYTF. The CDR3 DNA is TGTGCCAGCAGTATAACTCCGTCGGAGGGGGCTGTCTATGGCTACACCTTC.

This clone has only one observation. The V call is TRBV18, the J call TRBJ1-1; 9 nucleotides align to TRBD1. Trimming cost V 4 bases and J 10 bases; bases outside gene matches: 7. Germline CDR1 is KGHSH and CDR2 is LQKENI. The CDR3 consists of 13 residues. In DNA, the CDR3 is TGTGCCAGCTCACAAAGGACAGGGGTTGGAGCTTTCTTT. It codes for CASSQRTGVGAFF.

CDR3 DNA: TGTGCCAGCAGTTACAATCCGGCAGGGTATAAAAAACTGTTTTTT. Translating it yields CASSYNPAGYKKLFF. The chain recombines TRBV6-5 with TRBJ1-4, with D perhaps matching TRBD1 (5 bases). The V gene's germline CDR1 is MNHEY and CDR2 SVGAGI. Trimming took off 2 bases at V and 9 bases at J, with 16 bases between the two ends. The CDR3 spans 15 residues.

About this clone: Additional DNA sequences in this sample encode the identical CDR3. The chain is built from TRBV19 and TRBJ2-2, with TRBD1 matching over 8 bases. Germline V gene data show CDR1 as LNHDA and CDR2 as SQIVND (reference sequence). CDR3 length: 14 amino acids. Trimming took 6 bases from V and 3 from J; bases not matched to a gene: 3. The CDR3 DNA reads as TGTGCCAGTAGCGGACAGGGATACACCGGGGAGCTGTTTTTT. Amino acid sequence: CASSGQGYTGELFF.

The chain links TRBV6-6 to TRBJ1-4; 7 nucleotides agree with TRBD1. This CDR3 spans 14 amino acids. Unmatched junction bases numbered 10, after V lost 7 bases and J lost 8 bases. Germline V gene lookup returns CDR1 MNHNY and CDR2 SVGAGI (reference sequence). CDR3 DNA: TGTGCCAGCACGGGAGGGGGCCAACGGGAAAAACTGTTTTTT. This gives the protein CASTGGGQREKLFF.

The chain links TRBV4-2 to TRBJ1-3; D unclear. V was pared by 1 base and J by 0 bases, with 10 bases between. The CDR3 runs to 16 residues. Germline V lookup: CDR1 LGHNA, CDR2 YNFKEQ. The CDR3 DNA is TGTGCCAGCAGCCAAGCCGCGGGCAGCTCTGGAAACACCATATATTTT. It yields the protein CASSQAAGSSGNTIYF.

The DNA for the CDR3 is TGCGCCAGCACCGAGGATTCTGGCTACACCTTC. Translated: CASTEDSGYTF. The chain is built from TRBV10-1 and TRBJ1-2; D is undetermined. The CDR3 length is 11 residues. Germline V gene sequence: CDR1 WNHNN, CDR2 SYGVQD (reference sequence). Trimming stripped 7 bases from V and 7 bases from J, with 10 bases between.

The rearrangement uses TRBV7-9 and TRBJ2-5; TRBD1 matches at 7 bases. J lost 3 bases, V lost 2 bases, and 6 bases had no gene match. This CDR3 has 15 amino acids. The germline V gene encodes CDR1 SEHNR and CDR2 FQNEAQ (reference sequence). CDR3 sequence (DNA): TGTGCCAGCAGCTTATTGACAGGGCAGAAAGAGACCCAGTACTTC. This sequence encodes CASSLLTGQKETQYF.

The chain is built from TRBV7-3 and TRBJ2-1, with a tentative D call TRBD1 (6 bases). Germline V gives CDR1 SGHTA, CDR2 FQGTGA. V lost 3 bases and J 6 bases, leaving 21 bases between the germline ends. The CDR3 is made up of 17 amino acids. CDR3 residues: CASSLSPSRGLLNEQFF. The CDR3 nucleotides are TGTGCCAGCAGCTTGAGTCCGAGCAGGGGCCTACTCAATGAGCAGTTCTTC.

The CDR3 protein is CASSSGQGSNYGYTF. The CDR3 DNA reads TGTGCCAGCAGCTCCGGACAGGGCTCAAACTATGGCTACACCTTC. The V and J genes are TRBV7-3 and TRBJ1-2, with 8 positions matching TRBD1. Germline V gene data show CDR1 as SGHTA and CDR2 as FQGTGA. The CDR3 spans 15 residues. J lost 2 bases, V lost 4 bases, and 6 bases had no gene match.

V is TRBV5-6 and J is TRBJ1-1; no clear D. Germline V gene lookup returns CDR1 SGHDT and CDR2 YYEEEE. CDR3 length equals 12 residues. The V gene lost 6 bases and the J gene lost 1 base, with 7 bases spanning the gap. For the CDR3, the DNA is TGTGCCAGCAATAGAGAGAACACTGAAGCTTTCTTT. Its protein is CASNRENTEAFF.